This T cell receptor beta chain was documented in a study of CD8 T cells in Susac syndrome. At the level of the study: Within the group of sequenced Susac syndrome patients, more than 5 had active disease and about 8 were in remission.

The V and J ends lost 0 bases and 4 bases respectively, with 7 bases between them. CDR3 size: 13 residues. The germline gives CDR1 SGDLS, CDR2 YYNGEE. Reverse transcription of 0.5 to 1 ug RNA was carried out with random hexamers. The immunoSEQ assay covered 54 Vbeta and 13 Jbeta segments for CDR3. MiXCR, applied by TCRdb to the immunoSEQ multiplex PCR reads, yields one record per CDR3 protein. The repertoire holds under 150,000 distinct CDR3 sequences, with around 95% as singletons. The chain combines TRBV9 with TRBJ1-1, with no clear D. Sequencing input: CD4+ T cells from PBMCs. The clonotype was recovered from a human donor with Susac syndrome. Here the CDR3 reads CASSVASRTEAFF. DNA for the CDR3: TGTGCCAGCAGCGTAGCGTCCCGCACTGAAGCTTTCTTT. Based on the CDR3 plus reference TRBV9 and TRBJ1-1, the full variable domain is DSGVTQTPKHLITATGQRVTLRCSPRSGDLSVYWYQQSLDQGLQFLIQYYNGEERAKGNILERFSAQQFPDLHSELNLSSLELGDSALYFCASSVASRTEAFFGQGTRLTVV.